One sample yielded the 28 T cell receptor beta chains listed below, sequenced in a study of blood T cell repertoires in COVID-19. Profiled with immunoSEQ multiplex PCR; TCRdb holds only in-frame clones, not every one. The sample lists roughly 38,000 clones, around 87% occurring once. Sequencing was done on a sample of peripheral blood. These TCRs come from a man aged 60 to 69 with active or convalescent COVID-19.

The V gene is TRBV5-1, the J gene TRBJ2-7; D might be TRBD1 (6 bases). Trimming left V 3 bases short and J 2 bases short, with 12 bases between. The CDR3 is 14 amino acids. Germline assignment: CDR1 SGHRS and CDR2 YFSETQ. CDR3 nucleotide sequence: TGCGCCAGCAGCTACAGCGGACAGCCCTACGAGCAGTACTTC. Amino acid sequence: CASSYSGQPYEQYF.

This clone was counted a single time. The V call is TRBV7-9, the J call TRBJ2-5, with 12 bases identical to TRBD2. The CDR3 sequence is 16 residues long. The junction had 6 bases not matched to a gene; V was cut back by 2 bases and J by 5 bases. The germline gives CDR1 SEHNR, CDR2 FQNEAQ (reference sequence). Written as DNA, the CDR3 is TGTGCCAGCAGCTTACTAGCGGGAGGGCCCTTGGAGACCCAGTACTTC. It is translated as CASSLLAGGPLETQYF.

The chain links TRBV5-1 to TRBJ1-1; TRBD1 is a possible D gene (6 bases). V dropped 2 bases and J dropped 8 bases, with 13 bases sitting between them. This CDR3 has 13 residues. CDR1 and CDR2 from the germline V gene are SGHRS and YFSETQ. CDR3 protein: CASSFGTQGEAFF. The CDR3, as DNA: TGCGCCAGCAGCTTCGGTACACAGGGCGAAGCTTTCTTT.

The gene calls are TRBV7-2 and TRBJ2-5; the D is unclear. Germline loops: CDR1 SGHTA, CDR2 FQGNSA. Trimming shortened V by 5 bases and J by 5 bases, and 12 bases separated the two germline ends. The CDR3 spans 13 residues. CDR3 in amino acids: CASSPSTLETQYF. CDR3 nucleotide sequence: TGTGCCAGCAGCCCTTCTACCCTTGAGACCCAGTACTTC.

The chain's CDR3 is CATSRDRDRVHEQYF. CDR3 bases: TGTGCCACCAGCAGAGACCGGGACAGGGTACACGAGCAGTACTTC. This sequence joins TRBV15 and TRBJ2-7; TRBD1 agrees at 9 bases. Germline CDR1 LNHNV, CDR2 YYDKDF (reference sequence). J lost 5 bases, V lost 0 bases, and 5 bases had no gene match. The length of the CDR3 is 15 residues.

This clone occurred a few times. The rearrangement joins TRBV28 to TRBJ2-3; no definite D call. The V end was cut by 6 bases, the J end by 2 bases, with 21 bases between. Germline loops: CDR1 MDHEN, CDR2 SYDVKM. The CDR3 sequence is 17 residues long. The CDR3 sequence: CASSHYPKTTNTDTQYF. The DNA of the CDR3 is TGTGCCAGCAGCCACTATCCAAAAACCACTAACACAGATACGCAGTATTTT.

As to this clone: This same CDR3 is encoded by further DNA sequences in the sample. The V and J genes are TRBV10-1 and TRBJ2-7, with 8 bases that match TRBD2. The CDR3 spans 13 residues. CDR1 is WNHNN, CDR2 SYGVQD, per germline (reference sequence). Trimming removed 2 bases from V and 4 bases from J; junction bases left unmatched: 1. As DNA, the CDR3 is TGCGCCAGCAGTGAGAGCGGGAGATACGAGCAGTACTTC. Translation: CASSESGRYEQYF.

The chain combines TRBV30 with TRBJ1-6, with D maybe TRBD1 (5 bases). CDR3 length: 12 residues. V dropped 4 bases and J dropped 11 bases, with 12 bases sitting between them. The germline CDR1 and CDR2 sequences are GTSNPN and SVGIG (reference sequence). The CDR3 loop is CAWKGQGTPLHF. The CDR3 region has the DNA TGTGCCTGGAAGGGTCAGGGAACACCCCTCCACTTT.

The CDR3 region has the DNA TGTGCCAGCAGCGTTCCCGGGACAGCATATGGCTACACCTTC. It codes for CASSVPGTAYGYTF. This rearrangement joins TRBV5-5 to TRBJ1-2; TRBD1 matches at 7 bases. Per germline, CDR1 SGHKS and CDR2 YYEKEE (reference sequence). This CDR3 has 14 residues. The J segment lost 5 bases and the V segment lost 4 bases, leaving 8 bases of the junction unmatched.

This clone turned up a few times. The chain is built from TRBV7-2 and TRBJ2-7, with 7 bases identical to TRBD1. This CDR3 is 13 amino acids long. Germline assignment: CDR1 SGHTA and CDR2 FQGNSA. V shed 6 bases and J 4 bases; nucleotides not matched to a gene: 6. The CDR3 reads CASRPGQTYEQYF. CDR3 in DNA: TGTGCCAGCAGACCGGGACAGACGTACGAGCAGTACTTC.

The chain has TRBV6-4 and TRBJ2-4; 11 bases fit TRBD2. V lost 1 base, J lost 3 bases, and 14 bases stayed unmatched. CDR3 length equals 20 residues. Germline CDR1 is MRHNA and CDR2 is SNTAGT. The CDR3 DNA reads as TGTGCCAGCAGTGACTACGACTTAGCGGGAGGGCCTAATGTCAAAAACATTCAGTACTTC. Its translation is CASSDYDLAGGPNVKNIQYF.

The V call is TRBV7-9, the J call TRBJ2-1; perhaps TRBD1 as D (5 bases). Between the trimmed V and J ends, which lost 4 bases and 5 bases, there was a span of 12 bases. The CDR3 runs to 14 residues. The germline V gene has CDR1 SEHNR and CDR2 FQNEAQ (reference sequence). CDR3 residues: CASSSWGGDNEQFF. CDR3 nucleotide sequence: TGTGCCAGCAGCTCATGGGGCGGCGACAATGAGCAGTTCTTC.

The chain is built from TRBV20-1 and TRBJ1-2; D is undetermined. Germline CDR1 and CDR2: DFQATT and SNEGSKA (reference sequence). CDR3 length: 11 residues. Trimming took off 7 bases at V and 4 bases at J, with 10 bases between the two ends. The CDR3 DNA is TGCAGTGACAGAGCAGGCTATGGCTACACCTTC. Translating it yields CSDRAGYGYTF.

The V call is TRBV27, the J call TRBJ2-3, with 8 bases that match TRBD1. Germline V gives CDR1 MNHEY, CDR2 SMNVEV (reference sequence). The CDR3 totals 15 residues. V trimming: 5 bases; J trimming: 1 base; junction bases outside the gene matches: 5. The CDR3 here is CASSPGQGRTDTQYF. The DNA for the CDR3 is TGTGCCAGCAGTCCCGGACAGGGTCGCACAGATACGCAGTATTTT.

The gene calls are TRBV11-2 and TRBJ2-7; TRBD2 might be the D (5 bases). This CDR3 is 14 amino acids long. Between the trimmed V and J ends, which lost 4 bases and 0 bases, there was a span of 10 bases. Germline CDR1 is SGHAT and CDR2 is FQNNGV. CDR3: CASSSTRHSYEQYF. In nucleotides, the CDR3 is TGTGCCAGCAGCTCAACTAGACACTCCTACGAGCAGTACTTC.

The chain links TRBV18 to TRBJ1-6; TRBD1 aligns across 7 bases. There are 14 residues in the CDR3. Unmatched junction bases numbered 6, after V lost 6 bases and J lost 7 bases. CDR1 is KGHSH and CDR2 is LQKENI in the germline V gene. The CDR3 is CASSPGQENSPLHF. CDR3 DNA sequence: TGTGCCAGCTCCCCTGGACAGGAAAATTCACCCCTCCACTTT.

This chain uses TRBV7-9 with TRBJ2-1, with 11 bases that match TRBD2. The CDR3 consists of 17 residues. The V segment lost 1 base and the J segment 6 bases; nucleotides outside the gene matches: 8. Germline loops: CDR1 SEHNR, CDR2 FQNEAQ (reference sequence). This chain's CDR3 is CASSLGGASGRINEQFF. CDR3 bases: TGTGCCAGCAGCTTAGGAGGGGCTAGCGGGAGGATCAATGAGCAGTTCTTC.

The chain employs TRBV10-3 and TRBJ2-7, with TRBD2 identical over 10 bases. Trimming removed 2 bases from V and 6 bases from J; junction bases left unmatched: 4. Germline values: CDR1 ENHRY, CDR2 SYGVKD. The CDR3 sequence is 14 residues long. The CDR3 DNA follows: TGTGCCATCAGTGAGCCCGGGACTAGCGCCGAGCAGTACTTC. This gives the protein CAISEPGTSAEQYF.

The chain has TRBV5-1 and TRBJ1-5, with a tentative D call TRBD1 (5 bases). Germline-derived CDR1 and CDR2 are SGHRS and YFSETQ. This CDR3 has 15 residues. Trimming stripped 0 bases from V and 6 bases from J, with 13 bases between. The CDR3, as DNA: TGCGCCAGCAGCTTGGACGGGGGTGGTGGTCAGCCCCAGCATTTT. It encodes CASSLDGGGGQPQHF.

V is TRBV30 and J is TRBJ2-7; the match to TRBD1 covers 7 bases. J gave up 3 bases and V 1 base, and 3 bases lay outside the gene matches. Germline V CDR1 and CDR2: GTSNPN, SVGIG (reference sequence). The CDR3 is made up of 13 amino acids. This CDR3 reads CAWSEGQNYEQYF. DNA of the CDR3: TGTGCCTGGAGTGAGGGACAGAACTACGAGCAGTACTTC.

This chain connects TRBV28 to TRBJ2-6, with TRBD1 matching 9 bases. CDR1 and CDR2 from the germline V gene are MDHEN and SYDVKM. CDR3 length: 15 residues. V dropped 7 bases and J dropped 4; count of bases not matched to a gene: 5. The CDR3 nucleotides read TGTGCCAGCATTGAACAGGGGGCGGGGGCCAACGTCCTGACTTTC. This encodes CASIEQGAGANVLTF.

The chain joins TRBV15 to TRBJ2-5, with D perhaps TRBD1 (6 bases). V lost 5 bases and J 5 bases, leaving 27 bases between the germline ends. The CDR3 has 18 residues. CDR1 is LNHNV, CDR2 YYDKDF, per germline (reference sequence). Written as DNA, the CDR3 is TGTGCCACCAGCGAAACGAGCACAACAGGGTTTTTTTTGGAGACCCAGTACTTC. It is translated as CATSETSTTGFFLETQYF.

This chain uses TRBV10-1 with TRBJ2-7, with 7 bases aligning to TRBD1. Germline assignment: CDR1 WNHNN and CDR2 SYGVQD (reference sequence). This CDR3 is 13 amino acids long. Germline trimming cut 0 bases from V and 8 bases from J; bases unmatched to any gene: 4. This CDR3 is CASSESGQDKQYF. The CDR3 DNA reads as TGCGCCAGCAGTGAGTCTGGACAGGATAAGCAGTACTTC.

The chain combines TRBV5-1 with TRBJ2-2, with D possibly matching TRBD1 (6 bases). V was clipped by 4 bases and J by 1 base, with 14 bases between them. The CDR3 runs to 16 residues. The germline V gene has CDR1 SGHRS and CDR2 YFSETQ. The CDR3 DNA sequence: TGCGCCAGCAGCCAAATTAGACAGGAGAACACCGGGGAGCTGTTTTTT. It translates to CASSQIRQENTGELFF.

The chain carries TRBV5-5 and TRBJ2-2; 9 bases agree with TRBD1. There are 14 residues in the CDR3. J gave up 5 bases and V 4 bases, and 3 bases lay outside the gene matches. The germline CDR1 and CDR2 sequences are SGHKS and YYEKEE (reference sequence). CDR3 nucleotides: TGTGCCAGCAGCGGGACAGGGTTGACCGGGGAGCTGTTTTTT. It specifies CASSGTGLTGELFF.

The chain has TRBV5-1 and TRBJ2-1, with 11 nucleotides matching TRBD2. V shed 5 bases, J shed 7 bases, and the junction held 11 bases outside the gene matches. The CDR3 contains 16 residues. Looked up from germline, CDR1 is SGHRS and CDR2 is YFSETQ. In nucleotides, the CDR3 is TGCGCCAGCAGGAGCACCACTAGCGGGAGTTATAATGAGCAGTTCTTC. This codes for CASRSTTSGSYNEQFF.

The chain carries TRBV7-9 and TRBJ2-7, with a tentative D call TRBD1 (6 bases). V was clipped by 4 bases and J by 4 bases, with 14 bases between them. The CDR3 totals 14 residues. Germline V gene data show CDR1 as SEHNR and CDR2 as FQNEAQ (reference sequence). Here the CDR3 reads CASSSQGSNYEQYF. CDR3 coding DNA: TGTGCCAGCAGCTCCCAGGGGAGTAATTACGAGCAGTACTTC.

The chain carries TRBV4-1 and TRBJ2-2; TRBD1 matches at 7 bases. The germline gives CDR1 MGHRA, CDR2 YSYEKL. This CDR3 is 15 amino acids long. Trimming took 4 bases from V and 6 from J; bases not matched to a gene: 8. In nucleotides, the CDR3 is TGCGCCAGCAGCCCCGTGAGAGGGGGCCCCGGGGAGCTGTTTTTT. Amino acids: CASSPVRGGPGELFF.